Listed below are T cell receptor beta chains from one sample, sequenced in a study of blood T cell repertoires in COVID-19. Sequencing was performed with immunoSEQ multiplex PCR; in TCRdb, only in-frame clones are kept and a portion is missing. The sample holds about 160,000 clones, roughly four fifths seen once. Material for sequencing was peripheral blood. Every receptor here comes from a woman at least 80 years old with acute or convalescent COVID-19. The CDR3 runs from the conserved cysteine through the conserved F or W. D genes are given only for firm matches. The size of a clone is reported for some rows only, either as once, few or many, or as a class for expanded clones.

CDR3: CASSFRGINTEAFF
DNA: TGTGCCAGCAGTTTTAGAGGGATTAACACTGAAGCTTTCTTT
J: TRBJ1-1
size: .
V: TRBV2
D: .

CDR3: CASSTGGGMSYNEQFF
DNA: TGTGCCAGTAGCACGGGAGGGGGGATGTCCTACAATGAGCAGTTCTTC
J: TRBJ2-1
size: once
V: TRBV19
D: TRBD2

CDR3: CASSPMLAAETRYF
DNA: TGTGCCAGCAGCCCTATGCTAGCGGCAGAGACCCGGTACTTC
J: TRBJ2-5
size: .
V: TRBV7-2
D: TRBD2

CDR3: CASSWAVNTEAFF
DNA: TGTGCCAGCAGCTGGGCCGTGAACACTGAAGCTTTCTTT
J: TRBJ1-1
size: .
V: TRBV7-8
D: .

CDR3: CASSQGLLTDTQYF
DNA: TGTGCCAGCAGCCAAGGACTACTCACAGATACGCAGTATTTT
J: TRBJ2-3
size: once
V: TRBV7-9
D: .

CDR3: CASNKGQVLKRDEQFF
DNA: TGTGCCAGCAACAAAGGACAGGTCCTCAAGCGGGATGAGCAGTTCTTC
J: TRBJ2-1
size: .
V: TRBV27
D: .

CDR3: CASSVGTREEETQYF
DNA: TGTGCCAGCAGCGTAGGCACTAGAGAAGAGGAGACCCAGTACTTC
J: TRBJ2-5
size: .
V: TRBV9
D: .

CDR3: CASSKWSTGPDEQYF
DNA: TGTGCCAGTAGTAAATGGTCAACAGGGCCGGACGAGCAGTACTTC
J: TRBJ2-7
size: .
V: TRBV19
D: .

CDR3: CASRRAGVSYNEQFF
DNA: TGTGCCAGCAGGCGAGCGGGGGTCTCCTACAATGAGCAGTTCTTC
J: TRBJ2-1
size: .
V: TRBV6-5
D: TRBD2

CDR3: CASSYSGAVSNQPQHF
DNA: TGTGCCAGCAGTTACTCGGGGGCTGTTAGCAATCAGCCCCAGCATTTT
J: TRBJ1-5
size: .
V: TRBV6-6
D: .

CDR3: CASSLGQLWTEAFF
DNA: TGCGCCAGCAGCCTGGGACAGCTATGGACTGAAGCTTTCTTT
J: TRBJ1-1
size: .
V: TRBV5-1
D: TRBD1

CDR3: CASSFAGGLETQYF
DNA: TGCGCCAGCAGCTTCGCAGGGGGCCTGGAGACCCAGTACTTC
J: TRBJ2-5
size: .
V: TRBV5-1
D: TRBD1

CDR3: CASSKLASSSYEQYF
DNA: TGTGCCAGCAGTAAACTAGCGAGCAGCTCCTACGAGCAGTACTTC
J: TRBJ2-7
size: .
V: TRBV7-9
D: TRBD2

CDR3: CAITTGAGGYTF
DNA: TGCGCCATTACTACAGGGGCGGGTGGCTACACCTTC
J: TRBJ1-2
size: .
V: TRBV10-2
D: TRBD1

CDR3: CASTATGHGYTF
DNA: TGTGCCAGCACCGCGACAGGGCACGGCTACACCTTC
J: TRBJ1-2
size: .
V: TRBV25-1
D: TRBD1

CDR3: CASSVGANGQPQHF
DNA: TGTGCCAGCAGTGTGGGGGCGAACGGTCAGCCCCAGCATTTT
J: TRBJ1-5
size: many
V: TRBV2
D: .

CDR3: CASSFSGSRTEAFF
DNA: TGTGCCAGCAGTTTCTCGGGTAGTCGCACTGAAGCTTTCTTT
J: TRBJ1-1
size: few
V: TRBV28
D: .

CDR3: CARRKGNEKLFF
DNA: TGTGCCAGACGGAAGGGGAATGAAAAACTGTTTTTT
J: TRBJ1-4
size: .
V: TRBV2
D: .

CDR3: CASSFYSSYNEQFF
DNA: TGTGCCAGCAGCTTTTATAGCAGTTACAATGAGCAGTTCTTC
J: TRBJ2-1
size: once
V: TRBV7-2
D: .

CDR3: CASSFLRSSGRGEQFF
DNA: TGCGCCAGCAGCTTTCTACGGTCTAGCGGGAGGGGTGAGCAGTTCTTC
J: TRBJ2-1
size: .
V: TRBV5-1
D: TRBD2

CDR3: CASSQDEVGGSYEQYF
DNA: TGTGCCAGCAGCCAAGATGAGGTAGGGGGCTCCTACGAGCAGTACTTC
J: TRBJ2-7
size: once
V: TRBV4-2
D: .

CDR3: CASRRQDNSPLHF
DNA: TGTGCCAGCCGAAGACAGGACAATTCACCCCTCCACTTT
J: TRBJ1-6
size: .
V: TRBV2
D: .

CDR3: CASSLAQKGETQYF
DNA: TGCGCCAGCAGCTTGGCCCAGAAGGGGGAGACCCAGTACTTC
J: TRBJ2-5
size: .
V: TRBV5-1
D: .

CDR3: CASSIETGTGGLYEKLFF
DNA: TGTGCCAGCAGCATAGAGACCGGGACAGGGGGCTTGTATGAAAAACTGTTTTTT
J: TRBJ1-4
size: once
V: TRBV3-1/TRBV3-2
D: TRBD1

CDR3: CSANFYNEQFF
DNA: TGCAGTGCCAACTTCTACAATGAGCAGTTCTTC
J: TRBJ2-1
size: .
V: TRBV20-1
D: .

CDR3: CASSSPDRSYGYTF
DNA: TGTGCCAGCAGCTCGCCGGACAGGAGCTATGGCTACACCTTC
J: TRBJ1-2
size: .
V: TRBV7-2
D: TRBD1

CDR3: CASSITGADSPLHF
DNA: TGTGCCAGTAGTATAACAGGTGCCGATTCACCCCTCCACTTT
J: TRBJ1-6
size: .
V: TRBV19
D: .

CDR3: CASSYILADEQYF
DNA: TGTGCCAGCAGTTACATCCTAGCGGACGAGCAGTACTTC
J: TRBJ2-7
size: few
V: TRBV6-2/TRBV6-3
D: TRBD2

CDR3: CASSLAGDYNEQFF
DNA: TGTGCCAGCAGTTTAGCGGGGGATTACAATGAGCAGTTCTTC
J: TRBJ2-1
size: .
V: TRBV27
D: TRBD2

CDR3: CASSGTGTNYGYTF
DNA: TGTGCCAGCAGCGGGACAGGGACTAACTATGGCTACACCTTC
J: TRBJ1-2
size: .
V: TRBV5-5
D: TRBD1

CDR3: CASSPPALGGTGELFF
DNA: TGTGCCAGCTCACCACCGGCACTAGGAGGCACCGGGGAGCTGTTTTTT
J: TRBJ2-2
size: .
V: TRBV18
D: .

CDR3: CATGQGFNEQYF
DNA: TGTGCCACGGGGCAGGGGTTCAACGAGCAGTACTTC
J: TRBJ2-7
size: few
V: TRBV2
D: .